These 23 T cell receptor beta chains were sequenced from one sample in a study of technical replicates of blood from a handful of donors. The assay was immunoSEQ multiplex PCR, and TCRdb's table has in-frame clones only and misses some. Of around 80,000 clones detected, about 94% appear once; the ten largest clones hold about 0.37%. The sequencing input was T cells isolated from PBMCs. The source of these receptors is a human donor in good health.

The chain is built from TRBV7-2 and TRBJ1-1; D possibly corresponds to TRBD1 (5 bases). Looked up from germline, CDR1 is SGHTA and CDR2 is FQGNSA. Trimming removed 1 base at V and 3 bases at J, with 12 bases between. The CDR3 is 15 amino acids. The DNA of the CDR3 is TGTGCCAGCAGCTTAGAGGGGCAACAGGACACTGAAGCTTTCTTT. This gives the protein CASSLEGQQDTEAFF.

V gene TRBV27 combines with J gene TRBJ2-7, with TRBD2 as a possible D gene (6 bases). Germline CDR1 and CDR2: MNHEY and SMNVEV (reference sequence). This CDR3 region has 13 residues. Trimming cost V 3 bases and J 6 bases, with 12 bases left between them. The CDR3 sequence is CASSFGGLSEQYF. DNA of the CDR3: TGTGCCAGCAGTTTCGGAGGGTTAAGCGAGCAGTACTTC.

This CDR3 reads CASSVLAGSTGELFF. CDR3 bases: TGTGCCAGCAGCGTACTAGCGGGGAGCACCGGGGAGCTGTTTTTT. This chain joins TRBV7-2 and TRBJ2-2, with 10 bases fitting TRBD2. The CDR3 extends over 15 amino acids. Germline V gene data show CDR1 as SGHTA and CDR2 as FQGNSA. V shed 5 bases, J shed 4 bases, and the junction held 4 bases outside the gene matches.

The J gene is TRBJ2-1, the V gene TRBV5-6, with 9 bases aligning to TRBD1. Germline V CDR1 and CDR2: SGHDT, YYEEEE. V dropped 1 base and J dropped 6; count of bases not matched to a gene: 5. The CDR3 is made up of 15 amino acids. CDR3 bases: TGTGCCAGCAGCTTGTGGGACAGGGATCTCAATGAGCAGTTCTTC. Translating gives CASSLWDRDLNEQFF.

The J gene is TRBJ1-2, the V gene TRBV20-1; possible D gene TRBD1, 5 bases. This CDR3 spans 10 amino acids. Germline V gene data show CDR1 as DFQATT and CDR2 as SNEGSKA (reference sequence). The V and J ends lost 6 bases and 8 bases respectively, with 10 bases between them. The CDR3 loop reads CSAGQDGYTF. The CDR3 DNA follows: TGCAGTGCGGGGCAGGACGGCTACACCTTC.

The chain couples TRBV7-2 to TRBJ2-1, with D maybe TRBD1 (6 bases). The CDR3 is 12 residues long. Trimming cost V 3 bases and J 10 bases, with 10 bases left between them. CDR1 and CDR2 from the germline V gene are SGHTA and FQGNSA. The CDR3, as DNA: TGTGCCAGCAGCTTGACAGGAGTGGAGCAGTTCTTC. It yields the protein CASSLTGVEQFF.

The chain has TRBV30 and TRBJ1-5, with D tentatively TRBD1 (6 bases). V was trimmed by 0 bases and J by 9 bases, leaving 27 bases between them. The CDR3 contains 18 residues. Germline V gene lookup returns CDR1 GTSNPN and CDR2 SVGIG (reference sequence). The CDR3 DNA reads TGTGCCTGGAGTGTAAGTATGGACAGTGCCGCTGGGAATTGGCCCCAGCATTTT. As protein: CAWSVSMDSAAGNWPQHF.

The chain uses TRBV11-3 and TRBJ2-1; 7 bases match TRBD1. The CDR3 spans 13 residues. Trimming took 1 base from V and 6 from J; bases not matched to a gene: 0. The germline V gene has CDR1 SGHNT and CDR2 YENEEA. The DNA for the CDR3 is TGTGCCAGCAGCTTAGGACAGGGCAATGAGCAGTTCTTC. This codes for CASSLGQGNEQFF.

The chain uses TRBV9 and TRBJ2-7, with D perhaps matching TRBD1 (5 bases). Germline values: CDR1 SGDLS, CDR2 YYNGEE. V lost 0 bases and J 6 bases, leaving 13 bases between the germline ends. This CDR3 has 14 residues. The CDR3 loop reads CASSVEGHGFEQYF. The CDR3 region has the DNA TGTGCCAGCAGCGTAGAAGGACACGGATTCGAGCAGTACTTC. Using reference TRBV9 and TRBJ2-7 for the parts outside the CDR3, the full variable domain is DSGVTQTPKHLITATGQRVTLRCSPRSGDLSVYWYQQSLDQGLQFLIQYYNGEERAKGNILERFSAQQFPDLHSELNLSSLELGDSALYFCASSVEGHGFEQYFGPGTRLTVT.

The chain joins TRBV2 to TRBJ1-1, with no clear D. Germline CDR1 reads SNHLY; CDR2 reads FYNNEI. The CDR3 runs to 13 residues. The V end lost 4 bases, the J end lost 0 bases, and 6 bases lay between the germline ends. For the CDR3, the DNA is TGTGCCAGCAGTGGACTGATGAACACTGAAGCTTTCTTT. It yields the protein CASSGLMNTEAFF.

This sequence joins TRBV9 and TRBJ2-7; weak D call: TRBD1 (6 bases). The CDR3 length is 14 residues. Germline CDR1 SGDLS, CDR2 YYNGEE. V was pared by 0 bases and J by 3 bases, with 10 bases between. For the CDR3, the DNA is TGTGCCAGCAGCGTAGGGGGGACAAACTACGAGCAGTACTTC. Its translation is CASSVGGTNYEQYF.

The chain links TRBV11-3 to TRBJ2-3; no reliable D call. Trimming cost V 2 bases and J 4 bases, with 10 bases left between them. From germline, CDR1 is SGHNT and CDR2 YENEEA. The CDR3 sequence is 14 residues long. The CDR3, as DNA: TGTGCCAGCAGCTTATTGGCCGTGGCAGATACGCAGTATTTT. Its protein is CASSLLAVADTQYF. Variable domain in full (rest from reference TRBV11-3 and TRBJ2-3): EAGVVQSPRYKIIEKKQPVAFWCNPISGHNTLYWYLQNLGQGPELLIRYENEEAVDDSQLPKDRFSAERLKGVDSTLKIQPAELGDSAVYLCASSLLAVADTQYFGPGTRLTVL.

The chain employs TRBV4-1 and TRBJ2-7, with D perhaps matching TRBD2 (6 bases). Per germline, CDR1 MGHRA and CDR2 YSYEKL. V lost 1 base and J lost 5, with 9 bases in between. This CDR3 spans 13 amino acids. The DNA for the CDR3 is TGCGCCAGCAGCCAAGCCGGGGGTGACGAGCAGTACTTC. Its translation: CASSQAGGDEQYF.

The rearrangement links TRBV5-1 to TRBJ1-1; 8 bases are shared with TRBD1. There are 15 residues in the CDR3. The junction had 7 bases not matched to a gene; V was cut back by 2 bases and J by 4 bases. Per germline, CDR1 SGHRS and CDR2 YFSETQ. The CDR3 nucleotides are TGCGCCAGCAGCTTAGAAGGGACAGGCCCCACTGAAGCTTTCTTT. It yields the protein CASSLEGTGPTEAFF.

This clone occurred once. The chain has TRBV18 and TRBJ2-7; D not resolved. Germline CDR1 KGHSH, CDR2 LQKENI. V lost 1 base, J lost 0 bases, and 4 bases lay in between. The CDR3 has 13 amino acids. In DNA form, the CDR3 reads TGTGCCAGCTCACCACTCAGCTCCTACGAGCAGTACTTC. It yields the protein CASSPLSSYEQYF.

DNA for the CDR3: TGTGCCAGCAGGCGGACAGGGAATGGCTACACCTTC. This codes for CASRRTGNGYTF. The chain is built from TRBV6-5 and TRBJ1-2; 8 bases align to TRBD1. The length of the CDR3 is 12 residues. The V gene end was trimmed by 6 bases and the J gene end by 6 bases; junction bases not matched to a gene: 3. Germline V lookup: CDR1 MNHEY, CDR2 SVGAGI.

The rearrangement uses TRBV27 and TRBJ2-3; D is unclear. CDR1 is MNHEY and CDR2 is SMNVEV in the germline V gene (reference sequence). Trimming removed 0 bases from V and 3 bases from J, with 7 bases in between. The CDR3 is 14 residues long. CDR3 amino acids: CASSLSSPTDTQYF. The CDR3 DNA sequence: TGTGCCAGCAGTTTATCGTCCCCTACAGATACGCAGTATTTT.

This clone appeared once. The V call is TRBV9, the J call TRBJ2-2; perhaps TRBD1 as D (6 bases). CDR3 length: 13 residues. V was shortened by 4 bases and J by 6 bases, with 10 bases between the two germline ends. The V gene's germline CDR1 is SGDLS and CDR2 YYNGEE. This CDR3 reads CASSQQGSGELFF. The CDR3 DNA reads TGTGCCAGCAGCCAACAGGGTTCCGGGGAGCTGTTTTTT.

This chain joins TRBV28 and TRBJ2-3; D is ambiguous. The CDR3 is 16 amino acids. Germline V lookup: CDR1 MDHEN, CDR2 SYDVKM. V shed 3 bases and J shed 5 bases, with 18 bases lying between them. Here the CDR3 DNA reads TGTGCCAGCAGTTTTTCCCAGGTTCCAATTGGAGATACGCAGTATTTT. Translated: CASSFSQVPIGDTQYF.

This chain uses TRBV2 with TRBJ2-1; D is unclear. The CDR3 is 13 amino acids. Germline V gives CDR1 SNHLY, CDR2 FYNNEI. V dropped 1 base and J dropped 3 bases, with 4 bases sitting between them. In DNA form, the CDR3 reads TGTGCCAGCAGTGAAGTCAACTACAATGAGCAGTTCTTC. Translating gives CASSEVNYNEQFF.

The gene calls are TRBV6-6 and TRBJ2-7; tentative D call: TRBD1 (6 bases). Trimming cost V 4 bases and J 3 bases, with 13 bases left between them. CDR3 length equals 14 residues. The V gene's germline CDR1 is MNHNY and CDR2 SVGAGI (reference sequence). The CDR3 DNA is TGTGCCAGCAGTTTACAGGGTAGTGTCTACGAGCAGTACTTC. This sequence encodes CASSLQGSVYEQYF.

This chain joins TRBV12-5 and TRBJ2-3; 7 bases are shared with TRBD2. V lost 3 bases, J lost 1 base, and 7 bases stayed unmatched. The germline V gene encodes CDR1 LGHNT and CDR2 FRNRAP. The CDR3 is 16 amino acids. In DNA, the CDR3 is TGTGCTAGTGGTTTACGGACTAGTTCCGGCACAGATACGCAGTATTTT. Encoded protein: CASGLRTSSGTDTQYF.

In its sample, this clone was seen once. The chain combines TRBV5-1 with TRBJ2-7; TRBD1 is a possible D gene (6 bases). The ends were cut back, 5 bases at V and 0 bases at J, with 12 bases in the middle. This CDR3 is built from 14 residues. Germline lookup yields CDR1 SGHRS and CDR2 YFSETQ. CDR3 protein: CASRKQGSSYEQYF. Written as DNA, the CDR3 is TGCGCCAGCAGAAAACAGGGCAGCTCCTACGAGCAGTACTTC.